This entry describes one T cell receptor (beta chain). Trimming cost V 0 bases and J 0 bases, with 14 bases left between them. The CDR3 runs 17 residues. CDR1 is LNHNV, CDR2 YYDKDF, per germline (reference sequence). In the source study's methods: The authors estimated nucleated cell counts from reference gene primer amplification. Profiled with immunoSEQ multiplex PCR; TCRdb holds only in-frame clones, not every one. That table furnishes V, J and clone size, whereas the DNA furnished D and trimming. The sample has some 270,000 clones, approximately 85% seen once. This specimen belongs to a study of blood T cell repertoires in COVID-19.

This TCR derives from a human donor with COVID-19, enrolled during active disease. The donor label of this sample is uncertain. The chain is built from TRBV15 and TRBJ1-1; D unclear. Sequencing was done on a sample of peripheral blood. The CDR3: CATSRDYSPSMNTEAFF. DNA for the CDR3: TGTGCCACCAGCAGAGATTATTCCCCAAGCATGAACACTGAAGCTTTCTTT.